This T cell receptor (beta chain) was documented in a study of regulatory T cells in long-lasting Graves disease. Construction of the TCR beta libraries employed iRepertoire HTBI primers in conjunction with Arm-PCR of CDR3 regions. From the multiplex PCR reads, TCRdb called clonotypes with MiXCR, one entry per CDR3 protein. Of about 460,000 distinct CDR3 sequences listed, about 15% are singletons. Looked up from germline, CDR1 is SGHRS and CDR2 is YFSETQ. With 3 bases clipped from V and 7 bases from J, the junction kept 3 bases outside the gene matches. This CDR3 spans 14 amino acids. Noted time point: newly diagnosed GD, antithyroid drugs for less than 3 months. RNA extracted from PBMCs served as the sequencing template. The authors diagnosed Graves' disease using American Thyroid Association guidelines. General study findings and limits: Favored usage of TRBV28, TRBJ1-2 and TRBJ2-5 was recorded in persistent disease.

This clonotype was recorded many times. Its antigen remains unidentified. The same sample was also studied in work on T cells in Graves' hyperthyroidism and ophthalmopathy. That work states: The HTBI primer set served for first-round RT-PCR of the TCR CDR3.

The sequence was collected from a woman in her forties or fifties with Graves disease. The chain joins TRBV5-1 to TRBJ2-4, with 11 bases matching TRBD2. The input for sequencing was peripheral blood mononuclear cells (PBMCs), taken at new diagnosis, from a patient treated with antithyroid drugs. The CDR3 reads CASSSLAGGNIQYF. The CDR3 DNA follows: TGCGCCAGCAGCTCCTTAGCGGGAGGGAACATTCAGTACTTC. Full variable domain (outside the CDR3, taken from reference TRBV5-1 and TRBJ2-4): KAGVTQTPRYLIKTRGQQVTLSCSPISGHRSVSWYQQTPGQGLQFLFEYFSETQRNKGNFPGRFSGRQFSNSRSEMNVSTLELGDSALYLCASSSLAGGNIQYFGAGTRLSVL.